The rows below give T cell receptor beta chains drawn from one sample of a study of PD-L1 blockade in urothelial cancer. The data were produced by immunoSEQ multiplex PCR, yet TCRdb's version contains in-frame clones alone and is incomplete. The sample lists tens of thousands of clones; around four fifths were seen once. This material consisted of PBMCs, taken around atezolizumab (anti-PD-L1) treatment. These TCRs come from a man between 65 and 80 years old with urothelial cancer. CDR3s include the opening cysteine and the closing phenylalanine or tryptophan. A D gene is named only where the DNA matches it firmly. Size tells how often a clone was seen (once, few, many) or the class of an expanded clone, and some rows leave it out.

-	TRBV28	TRBJ2-5	-	TGTGCCAGCAGTTTAAGGCTAGTTGGGGAGGAGACCCAGTACTTC	CASSLRLVGEETQYF
TRBD1	TRBV2	TRBJ1-5	few	TGTGCCAGCAATCGACAGGGTGGGCGCAATCAGCCCCAGCATTTT	CASNRQGGRNQPQHF
TRBD1	TRBV11-2	TRBJ2-3	-	TGTGCCAGCAGCTCCCCCGGGACAGGGAGTTTAGATACGCAGTATTTT	CASSSPGTGSLDTQYF
-	TRBV5-4	TRBJ1-3	-	TGTGCCAGCAGTCCGGCAGGGGATGGAAACACCATATATTTT	CASSPAGDGNTIYF
-	TRBV5-1	TRBJ1-1	-	TGCGCCAGCAGCTTGTTTTCAACAGCGGCAAACACTGAAGCTTTCTTT	CASSLFSTAANTEAFF
-	TRBV28	TRBJ2-2	-	TGTGCCAGCAGTTTCTTCACCGGGGAGCTGTTTTTT	CASSFFTGELFF
TRBD2	TRBV9	TRBJ2-5	few	TGTGCCAGCAGCGTAGCGGCAGGGAGGGTGGAGACCCAGTACTTC	CASSVAAGRVETQYF
-	TRBV9	TRBJ2-7	-	TGTGCCAGCAGCCCCCGGCAACGGGGTCCCTACGAGCAGTACTTC	CASSPRQRGPYEQYF
TRBD2	TRBV6-4	TRBJ2-7	-	TGTGCCAGCAGTGACTCCAAGCGGGAGGGCCAATGGTCCTACGAGCAGTACTTC	CASSDSKREGQWSYEQYF
TRBD2	TRBV19	TRBJ2-3	-	TGTGCCAGTAGCGGGACTAGCGGGACCACAGATACGCAGTATTTT	CASSGTSGTTDTQYF
TRBD2	TRBV2	TRBJ2-7	-	TGTGCCAGCACCCCGGCTAGCGGGGCAATCTACGAGCAGTACTTC	CASTPASGAIYEQYF
TRBD2	TRBV27	TRBJ2-3	-	TGTGCCAGCAGTTCGGGCAGGCTTGGCGGGAGGTCAGATACGCAGTATTTT	CASSSGRLGGRSDTQYF
-	TRBV29-1	TRBJ2-7	once	TGCAGCGGGGGAGAGGGTAGCGGCTACGAGCAGTACTTC	CSGGEGSGYEQYF
-	TRBV5-1	TRBJ1-4	-	TGCGCCAGCAGCTTGGAGGGCAGGGGTGAAAAACTGTTTTTT	CASSLEGRGEKLFF
TRBD1	TRBV5-1	TRBJ1-2	-	TGCGCCAGCGGGCAAGGACAGGGTCACTATGGCTACACCTTC	CASGQGQGHYGYTF
-	TRBV7-6	TRBJ1-3	-	TGTGCCAGCAGCGCTGTGGGGACACCTGGAAACACCATATATTTT	CASSAVGTPGNTIYF
-	TRBV25-1	TRBJ1-1	-	TGTGCCAGCAGTGAAACAGGGATCGCTGAAGCTTTCTTT	CASSETGIAEAFF
-	TRBV28	TRBJ2-3	-	TGTGCCAGCACCCCAGGAGGGACTCTTTATACGCAGTATTTT	CASTPGGTLYTQYF
-	TRBV6-1	TRBJ1-5	-	TGTGCCAGCACCCTGGGAGAGATTTATCAGCCCCAGCATTTT	CASTLGEIYQPQHF
TRBD2	TRBV6-1	TRBJ2-1	-	TGTGCCAGCAGTGAAGCACGCCGGCCGGGACTAGCGGGAGGCTGGAATGAGCAGTTCTTC	CASSEARRPGLAGGWNEQFF
TRBD2	TRBV4-2	TRBJ2-2	-	TGTGCCAGCAGCCAAACCACTATCGGACTAGCGGGAAATACCGGGGAGCTGTTTTTT	CASSQTTIGLAGNTGELFF
-	TRBV9	TRBJ2-1	-	TGTGCCAGCAGCGTAGGAGGGGGAGTGGGGAATGAGCAGTTCTTC	CASSVGGGVGNEQFF
TRBD1	TRBV6-6	TRBJ1-5	-	TGTGCCAGCACTTCAGACAGGGTCTATCAGCCCCAGCATTTT	CASTSDRVYQPQHF
TRBD2	TRBV6-5	TRBJ2-7	-	TGTGCCAGCAGTCCCCAGCGGGAGGTTTTCGAGCAGTACTTC	CASSPQREVFEQYF
-	TRBV6-5	TRBJ2-6	-	TGTGCCAGCAGTTACTCGGGGCTCTCTGGGGCCAACGTCCTGACTTTC	CASSYSGLSGANVLTF
TRBD1	TRBV5-1	TRBJ1-4	-	TGCGCCAGCAGCTTGTCCGGGACAGGGAGAGAAAAACTGTTTTTT	CASSLSGTGREKLFF
TRBD2	TRBV29-1	TRBJ2-7	-	TGCAGCGTTAATGGGGGGGGACTTGGCGAGCAGTACTTC	CSVNGGGLGEQYF
-	TRBV6-1	TRBJ2-1	once	TGTGCCAGCAGTGAAGTGGGGCCTGAGCAGTTCTTC	CASSEVGPEQFF
-	TRBV10-2	TRBJ2-7	-	TGCGCCAGTCCATCGGAGCTTGACGAGCAGTACTTC	CASPSELDEQYF
-	TRBV5-1	TRBJ2-7	-	TGCGCCAGCAGCTTGGAGGGGGGCGGGAGTTCCTACGAGCAGTACTTC	CASSLEGGGSSYEQYF
TRBD1	TRBV4-1	TRBJ2-2	-	TGCGCCAGCAGCCAACAGGGGGCCGCGAACACCGGGGAGCTGTTTTTT	CASSQQGAANTGELFF
-	TRBV7-6	TRBJ1-5	-	TGTGCCAGCAGCCCGGGCCGACAGAGGTCCCTAAATCAGCCCCAGCATTTT	CASSPGRQRSLNQPQHF
-	TRBV5-1	TRBJ1-1	-	TGCGCCAGCAGCTCATCGGGGGGGGAAAGGTGGACTGAAGCTTTCTTT	CASSSSGGERWTEAFF
TRBD1	TRBV7-2	TRBJ2-7	-	TGTGCCAGCAGCCTCGGGACAGCCTACGAGCAGTACTTC	CASSLGTAYEQYF
TRBD2	TRBV28	TRBJ2-3	-	TGTGCCAGTGGACTAGCGGGCCTTAGGGATACGCAGTATTTT	CASGLAGLRDTQYF
-	TRBV6-1	TRBJ2-7	-	TGTGCCAGCTTGGGGACTTCGGTCGAGCAGTACTTC	CASLGTSVEQYF
-	TRBV29-1	TRBJ2-1	-	TGCAGCAGCCGGGCCTACAATGAGCAGTTCTTC	CSSRAYNEQFF
TRBD2	TRBV5-4	TRBJ2-3	-	TGTGCCAGCAGCTCCGGACTAGCGGGAAAGAGAGATACGCAGTATTTT	CASSSGLAGKRDTQYF
TRBD1	TRBV28	TRBJ2-7	-	TGTGCCAGCAGTTTAGGGACAGGGACCTACGAGCAGTACTTC	CASSLGTGTYEQYF
-	TRBV27	TRBJ2-7	-	TGTGCCAGCAGTTTATTCGACAGATACGAGCAGTACTTC	CASSLFDRYEQYF
TRBD1	TRBV28	TRBJ2-3	-	TGTGCCACAGCAGGTATCGGGACAGGGGAGGATACGCAGTATTTT	CATAGIGTGEDTQYF
-	TRBV6-1	TRBJ1-5	few	TGTGCCAGCAGTGACCGGTGGAATCAGCCCCAGCATTTT	CASSDRWNQPQHF
-	TRBV28	TRBJ1-4	few	TGTGCCAGCAGTACTGTCCAGGTGAACGTGGGAGGACTGTTTTTT	CASSTVQVNVGGLFF
TRBD2	TRBV7-2	TRBJ2-1	-	TGTGCCAGCAGGAGCGGGGGGAGGCAGGGCTCCTACAATGAGCAGTTCTTC	CASRSGGRQGSYNEQFF
TRBD2	TRBV28	TRBJ2-5	-	TGTGCCAGCAGTTTACGGCTAGCGGGTCAAGAGACCCAGTACTTC	CASSLRLAGQETQYF
TRBD1	TRBV11-2	TRBJ2-7	few	TGTGCCAGCACCCCCACCGGGACAGGGGCCTACGAGCAGTACTTC	CASTPTGTGAYEQYF
-	TRBV7-8	TRBJ2-4	-	TGTGCCAGCAGCTTAACCGGGAGCATTCAGTACTTC	CASSLTGSIQYF
-	TRBV28	TRBJ2-1	-	TGTGCCAGCAACTCCAACTCCTACAATGAGCAGTTCTTC	CASNSNSYNEQFF
-	TRBV19	TRBJ1-5	-	TGTGCCAGTAGTATCCTCACAGGGAGCAATCAGCCCCAGCATTTT	CASSILTGSNQPQHF
TRBD2	TRBV7-2	TRBJ2-1	-	TGTGCCAGCAGCTTAGGACTAGCGGGAGTGGGGGTAAGAAATGAGCAGTTCTTC	CASSLGLAGVGVRNEQFF
TRBD2	TRBV7-9	TRBJ2-5	-	TGTGCCAGCAGCCCTCCTCGACTAGCGGGAGCCCAAGAGACCCAGTACTTC	CASSPPRLAGAQETQYF
-	TRBV19	TRBJ1-1	few	TGTGCCAGTAGTATAACGAGGAACACTGAAGCTTTCTTT	CASSITRNTEAFF
-	TRBV28	TRBJ2-3	-	TGTGCCAGCAGTGGGACTGATTACAGGAAAACTAGCACAGATACGCAGTATTTT	CASSGTDYRKTSTDTQYF
-	TRBV28	TRBJ1-5	-	TGTGCCAGCAGTATGGCGGGGGGCGAGGCGAAGCCCCAGCATTTT	CASSMAGGEAKPQHF
TRBD1	TRBV11-1	TRBJ1-2	-	TGTGCCAGCAGCCGCGCCGGGACAGGGTTTCGCTACACCTTC	CASSRAGTGFRYTF